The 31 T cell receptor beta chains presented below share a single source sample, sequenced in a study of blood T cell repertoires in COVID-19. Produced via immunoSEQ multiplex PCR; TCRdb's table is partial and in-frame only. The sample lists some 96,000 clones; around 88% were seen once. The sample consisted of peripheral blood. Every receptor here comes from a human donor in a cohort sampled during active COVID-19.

The DNA for the CDR3 is TGTGCCAGCGGAGGATCTAGGGAAAGCCAGCCCCAGCATTTT. It yields the protein CASGGSRESQPQHF. The chain is built from TRBV6-5 and TRBJ1-5; D gene uncertain. The V and J ends lost 8 bases and 7 bases respectively, with 18 bases between them. The CDR3 has 14 residues. Germline V lookup: CDR1 MNHEY, CDR2 SVGAGI.

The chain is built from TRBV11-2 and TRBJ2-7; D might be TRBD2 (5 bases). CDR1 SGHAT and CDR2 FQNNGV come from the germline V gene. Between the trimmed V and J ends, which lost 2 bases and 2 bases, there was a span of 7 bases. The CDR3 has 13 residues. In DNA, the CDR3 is TGTGCCAGCAGCTTACTAGCTGCCTACGAGCAGTACTTC. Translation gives CASSLLAAYEQYF.

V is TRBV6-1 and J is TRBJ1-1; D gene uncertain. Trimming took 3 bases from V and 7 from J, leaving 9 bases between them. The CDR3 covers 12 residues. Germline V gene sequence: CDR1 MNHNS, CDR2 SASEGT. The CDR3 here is CASSERPFEAFF. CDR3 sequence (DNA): TGTGCCAGCAGTGAGAGGCCCTTTGAAGCTTTCTTT.

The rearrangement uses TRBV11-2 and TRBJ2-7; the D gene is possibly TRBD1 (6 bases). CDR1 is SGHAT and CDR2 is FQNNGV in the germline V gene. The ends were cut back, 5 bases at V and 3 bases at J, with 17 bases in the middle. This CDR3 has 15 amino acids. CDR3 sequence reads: CASSVTGFGIYEQYF. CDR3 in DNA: TGTGCCAGCAGCGTTACAGGGTTTGGGATCTACGAGCAGTACTTC.

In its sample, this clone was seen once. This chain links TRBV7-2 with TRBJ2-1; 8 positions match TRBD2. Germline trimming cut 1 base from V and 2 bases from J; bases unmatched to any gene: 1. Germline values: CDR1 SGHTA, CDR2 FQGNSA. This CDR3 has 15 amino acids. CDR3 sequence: CASSLVSGTYNEQFF. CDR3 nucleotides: TGTGCCAGCAGCTTAGTTAGCGGGACCTACAATGAGCAGTTCTTC. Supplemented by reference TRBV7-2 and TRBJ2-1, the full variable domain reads GAGVSQSPSNKVTEKGKDVELRCDPISGHTALYWYRQSLGQGLEFLIYFQGNSAPDKSGLPSDRFSAERTGGSVSTLTIQRTQQEDSAVYLCASSLVSGTYNEQFFGPGTRLTVL.

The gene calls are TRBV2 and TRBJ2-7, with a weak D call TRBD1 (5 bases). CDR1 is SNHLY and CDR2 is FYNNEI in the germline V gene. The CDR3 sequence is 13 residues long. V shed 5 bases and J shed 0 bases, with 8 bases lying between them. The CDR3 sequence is CASSPGFSYEQYF. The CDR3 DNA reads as TGTGCCAGCAGTCCAGGGTTCTCCTACGAGCAGTACTTC.

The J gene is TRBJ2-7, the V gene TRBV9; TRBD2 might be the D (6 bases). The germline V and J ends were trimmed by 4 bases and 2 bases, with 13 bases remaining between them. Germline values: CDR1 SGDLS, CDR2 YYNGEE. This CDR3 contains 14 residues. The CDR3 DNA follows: TGTGCCAGCAGCCCAGCGGGCTGGGCCTACGAGCAGTACTTC. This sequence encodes CASSPAGWAYEQYF. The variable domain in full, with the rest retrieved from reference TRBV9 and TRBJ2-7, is DSGVTQTPKHLITATGQRVTLRCSPRSGDLSVYWYQQSLDQGLQFLIQYYNGEERAKGNILERFSAQQFPDLHSELNLSSLELGDSALYFCASSPAGWAYEQYFGPGTRLTVT.

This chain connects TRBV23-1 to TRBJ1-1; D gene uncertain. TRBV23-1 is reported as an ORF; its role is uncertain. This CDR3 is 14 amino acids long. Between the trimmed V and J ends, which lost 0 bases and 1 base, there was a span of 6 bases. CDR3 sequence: CASSQSYTNTEAFF. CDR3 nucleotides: TGCGCCAGCAGTCAATCGTACACGAACACTGAAGCTTTCTTT.

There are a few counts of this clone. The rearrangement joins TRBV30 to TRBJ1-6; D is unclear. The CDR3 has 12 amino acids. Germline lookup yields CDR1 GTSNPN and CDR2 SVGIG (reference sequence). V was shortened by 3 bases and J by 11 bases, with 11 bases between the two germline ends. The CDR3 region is CAWSDSVPPLHF. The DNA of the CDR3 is TGTGCCTGGAGCGACTCGGTTCCACCCCTCCACTTT.

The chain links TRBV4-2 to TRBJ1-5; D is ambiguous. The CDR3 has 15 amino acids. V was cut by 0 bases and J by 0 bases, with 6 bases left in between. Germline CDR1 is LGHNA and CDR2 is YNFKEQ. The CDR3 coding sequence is TGTGCCAGCAGCCAAGATCGGGGTAGCAATCAGCCCCAGCATTTT. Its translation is CASSQDRGSNQPQHF.

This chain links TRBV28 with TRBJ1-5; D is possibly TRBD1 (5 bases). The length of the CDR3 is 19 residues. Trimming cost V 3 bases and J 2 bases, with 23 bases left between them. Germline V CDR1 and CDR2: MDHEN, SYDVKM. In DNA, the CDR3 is TGTGCCAGCAGTTTTCGTGGCCAGGGCCCTGGGGGGGGCAATCAGCCCCAGCATTTT. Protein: CASSFRGQGPGGGNQPQHF. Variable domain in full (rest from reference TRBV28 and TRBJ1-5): DVKVTQSSRYLVKRTGEKVFLECVQDMDHENMFWYRQDPGLGLRLIYFSYDVKMKEKGDIPEGYSVSREKKERFSLILESASTNQTSMYLCASSFRGQGPGGGNQPQHFGDGTRLSIL.

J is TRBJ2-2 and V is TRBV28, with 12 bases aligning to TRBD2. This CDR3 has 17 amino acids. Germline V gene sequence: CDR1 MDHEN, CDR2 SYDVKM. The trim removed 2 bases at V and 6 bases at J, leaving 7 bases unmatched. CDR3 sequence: CASSLMASGRGAGELFF. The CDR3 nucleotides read TGTGCCAGCAGTTTAATGGCTAGCGGGAGGGGGGCCGGGGAGCTGTTTTTT.

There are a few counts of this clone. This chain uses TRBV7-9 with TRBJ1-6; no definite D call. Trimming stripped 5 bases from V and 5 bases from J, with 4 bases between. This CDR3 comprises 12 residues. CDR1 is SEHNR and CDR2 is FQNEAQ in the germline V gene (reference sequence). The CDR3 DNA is TGTGCCAGCAGCCGCGATAATTCACCCCTCCACTTT. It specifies CASSRDNSPLHF. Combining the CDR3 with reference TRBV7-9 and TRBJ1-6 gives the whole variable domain DTGVSQNPRHKITKRGQNVTFRCDPISEHNRLYWYRQTLGQGPEFLTYFQNEAQLEKSRLLSDRFSAERPKGSFSTLEIQRTEQGDSAMYLCASSRDNSPLHFGNGTRLTVT.

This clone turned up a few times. CDR3 DNA sequence: TGTGCCAGCAGTGAATTGGGAGCGGGAGGGGGAGAGACCCAGTACTTC. The encoded protein is CASSELGAGGGETQYF. The rearrangement joins TRBV25-1 to TRBJ2-5; 10 nucleotides match TRBD2. V lost 1 base to trimming and J lost 4 bases; unmatched junction nucleotides: 6. This CDR3 contains 16 residues. Germline V gives CDR1 MGHDK, CDR2 SYGVNS. The full variable domain, in which reference TRBV25-1 and TRBJ2-5 provide the parts outside the CDR3, is EADIYQTPRYLVIGTGKKITLECSQTMGHDKMYWYQQDPGMELHLIHYSYGVNSTEKGDLSSESTVSRIRTEHFPLTLESARPSHTSQYLCASSELGAGGGETQYFGPGTRLLVL.

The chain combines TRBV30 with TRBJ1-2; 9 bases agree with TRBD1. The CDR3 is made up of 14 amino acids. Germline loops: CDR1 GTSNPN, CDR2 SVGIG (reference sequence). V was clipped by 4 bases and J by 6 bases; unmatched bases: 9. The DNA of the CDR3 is TGTGCCTGGACCCTGGGACAGGGATTTAATGGCTACACCTTC. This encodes CAWTLGQGFNGYTF.

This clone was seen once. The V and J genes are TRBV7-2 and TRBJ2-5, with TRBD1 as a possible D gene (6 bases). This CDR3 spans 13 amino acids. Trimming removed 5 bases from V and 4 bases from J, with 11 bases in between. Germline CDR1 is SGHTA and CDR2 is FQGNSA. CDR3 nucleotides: TGTGCCAGCAGCCCCCCAGGGGTAGAGACCCAGTACTTC. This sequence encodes CASSPPGVETQYF.

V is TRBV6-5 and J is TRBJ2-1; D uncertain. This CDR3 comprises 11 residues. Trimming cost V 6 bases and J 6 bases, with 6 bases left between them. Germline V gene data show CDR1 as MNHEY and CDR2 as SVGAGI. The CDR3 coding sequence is TGTGCCAGCAGAGCAATCAATGAGCAGTTCTTC. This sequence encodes CASRAINEQFF.

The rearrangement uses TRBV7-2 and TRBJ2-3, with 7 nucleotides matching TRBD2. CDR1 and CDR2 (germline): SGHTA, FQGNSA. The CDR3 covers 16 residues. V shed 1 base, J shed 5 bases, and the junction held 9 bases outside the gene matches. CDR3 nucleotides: TGTGCCAGCAGCTTAGATTCGGGCGGGAGTGTAGATACGCAGTATTTT. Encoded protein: CASSLDSGGSVDTQYF.

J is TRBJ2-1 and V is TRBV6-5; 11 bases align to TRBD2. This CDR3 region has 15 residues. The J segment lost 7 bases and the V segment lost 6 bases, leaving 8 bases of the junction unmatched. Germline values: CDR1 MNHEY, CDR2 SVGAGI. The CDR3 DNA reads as TGTGCCAGCAGACCGTCTAGCGGGAGGAGGAATGAGCAGTTCTTC. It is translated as CASRPSSGRRNEQFF.

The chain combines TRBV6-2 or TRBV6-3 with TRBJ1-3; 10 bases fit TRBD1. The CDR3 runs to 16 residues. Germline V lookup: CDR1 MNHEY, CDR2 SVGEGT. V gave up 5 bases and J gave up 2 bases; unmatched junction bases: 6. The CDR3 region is CASSDTGTGAGNTIYF. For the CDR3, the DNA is TGTGCCAGCAGTGACACCGGGACAGGGGCTGGAAACACCATATATTTT.

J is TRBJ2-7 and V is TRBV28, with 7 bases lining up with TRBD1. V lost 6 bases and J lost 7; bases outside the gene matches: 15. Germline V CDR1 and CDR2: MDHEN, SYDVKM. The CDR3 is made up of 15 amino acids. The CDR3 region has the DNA TGTGCCAGCAGCCTCAGGGGGAAGGGGGCACGGGAGCAGTACTTC. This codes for CASSLRGKGAREQYF.

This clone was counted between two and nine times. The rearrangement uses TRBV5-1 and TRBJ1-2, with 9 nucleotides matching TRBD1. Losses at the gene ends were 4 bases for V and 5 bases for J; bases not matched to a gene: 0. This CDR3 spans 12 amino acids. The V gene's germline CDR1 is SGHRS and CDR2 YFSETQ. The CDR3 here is CASSGQGYGYTF. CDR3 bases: TGCGCCAGCAGCGGACAGGGGTATGGCTACACCTTC.

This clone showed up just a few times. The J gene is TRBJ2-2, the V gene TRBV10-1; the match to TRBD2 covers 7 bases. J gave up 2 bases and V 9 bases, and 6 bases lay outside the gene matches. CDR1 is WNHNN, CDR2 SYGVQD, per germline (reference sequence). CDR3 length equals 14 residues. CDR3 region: CASRSGTNTGELFF. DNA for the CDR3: TGCGCCAGTAGAAGCGGGACCAACACCGGGGAGCTGTTTTTT.

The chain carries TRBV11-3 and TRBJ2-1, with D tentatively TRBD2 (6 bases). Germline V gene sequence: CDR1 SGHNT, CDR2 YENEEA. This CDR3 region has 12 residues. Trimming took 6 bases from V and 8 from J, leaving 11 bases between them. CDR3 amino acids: CASSRLAHEQFF. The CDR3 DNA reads TGTGCCAGCAGTCGGCTAGCGCATGAGCAGTTCTTC.

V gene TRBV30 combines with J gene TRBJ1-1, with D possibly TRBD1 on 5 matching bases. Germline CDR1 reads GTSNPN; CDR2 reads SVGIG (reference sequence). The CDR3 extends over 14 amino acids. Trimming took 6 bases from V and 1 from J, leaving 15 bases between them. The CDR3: CACVEGLENTEAFF. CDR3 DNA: TGTGCCTGTGTGGAGGGACTGGAGAACACTGAAGCTTTCTTT.

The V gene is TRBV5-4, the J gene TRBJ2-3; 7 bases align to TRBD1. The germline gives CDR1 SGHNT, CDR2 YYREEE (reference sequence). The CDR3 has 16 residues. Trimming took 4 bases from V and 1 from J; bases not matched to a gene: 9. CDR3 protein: CASSHAGTAGTDTQYF. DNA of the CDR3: TGTGCCAGCAGCCACGCCGGGACAGCCGGCACAGATACGCAGTATTTT.

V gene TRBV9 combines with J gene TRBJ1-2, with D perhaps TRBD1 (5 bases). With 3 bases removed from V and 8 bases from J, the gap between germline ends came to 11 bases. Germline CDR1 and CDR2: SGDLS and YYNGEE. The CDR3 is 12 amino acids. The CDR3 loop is CASSAQRTGYTF. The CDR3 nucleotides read TGTGCCAGCAGCGCCCAGAGGACAGGCTACACCTTC.

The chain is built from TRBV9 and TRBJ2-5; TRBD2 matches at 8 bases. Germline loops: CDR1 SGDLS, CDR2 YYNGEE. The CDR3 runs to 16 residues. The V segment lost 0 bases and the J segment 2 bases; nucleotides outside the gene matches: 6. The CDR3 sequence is CASSVVPGGGQETQYF. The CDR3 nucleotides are TGTGCCAGCAGCGTAGTGCCCGGGGGGGGGCAAGAGACCCAGTACTTC.

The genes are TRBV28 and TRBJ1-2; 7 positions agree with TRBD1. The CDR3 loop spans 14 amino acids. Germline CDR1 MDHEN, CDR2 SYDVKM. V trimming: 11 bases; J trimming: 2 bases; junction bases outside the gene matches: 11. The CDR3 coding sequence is TGTGCCTACGCCGGGACAGACATGAACTATGGCTACACCTTC. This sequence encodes CAYAGTDMNYGYTF.

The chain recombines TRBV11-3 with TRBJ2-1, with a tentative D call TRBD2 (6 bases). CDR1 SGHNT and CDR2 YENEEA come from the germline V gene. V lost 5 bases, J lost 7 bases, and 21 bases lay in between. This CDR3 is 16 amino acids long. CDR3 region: CASSPRGMEGRNEQFF. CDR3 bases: TGTGCCAGCAGCCCCCGGGGGATGGAGGGGAGAAATGAGCAGTTCTTC.

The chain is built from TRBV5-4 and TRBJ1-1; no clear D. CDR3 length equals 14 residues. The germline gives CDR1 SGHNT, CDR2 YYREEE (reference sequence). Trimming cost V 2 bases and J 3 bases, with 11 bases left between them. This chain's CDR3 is CASSFPSRDTEAFF. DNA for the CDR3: TGTGCCAGCAGCTTCCCATCTCGGGACACTGAAGCTTTCTTT.